This is a list of T cell receptor beta chains from one sample in a study of cytomegalovirus exposure and HLA in healthy donors. Some clones are missing from TCRdb's copy, which holds only in-frame ones; the method was immunoSEQ multiplex PCR. The sample comprises 110,000 to 150,000 clones, 70% to 80% of which are singletons, and approximately 3% rests with the top ten. The sequenced material came from PBMCs. The receptors here all came from a female donor in good health and CMV-seronegative. Each CDR3 is given with its conserved first and last residue. The order of the fields is D gene, V gene, J gene, clone size, CDR3 protein, CDR3 DNA. D genes are given only for firm matches. Where a row states a size, it is once, few, many or the class of an expanded clone; other rows omit it.

NA	TRBV12-5	TRBJ2-3	NA	CASGLVLNRWGTDTQYF	TGTGCTAGTGGTTTGGTACTAAATAGGTGGGGCACAGATACGCAGTATTTT
TRBD1	TRBV4-2	TRBJ2-7	NA	CASSQTGQGASEQYF	TGTGCCAGCAGCCAGACGGGACAGGGGGCCTCCGAGCAGTACTTC
NA	TRBV30	TRBJ1-6	NA	CAWTGTSNSPLHF	TGTGCCTGGACCGGGACAAGTAATTCACCCCTCCACTTT
NA	TRBV7-3	TRBJ2-1	NA	CASSSDGGRQFF	TGTGCCAGCAGCTCCGACGGAGGGCGGCAGTTCTTC
NA	TRBV6-1	TRBJ2-7	few	CASSQKSF	TGTGCCAGCAGCCAAAAGAGCTTC
NA	TRBV15	TRBJ1-3	NA	CATSRDPSSGNTIYF	TGTGCCACCAGCAGAGATCCCAGCTCTGGAAACACCATATATTTT
NA	TRBV11-3	TRBJ2-7	NA	CASSSRPVQGQYF	TGTGCCAGCAGCTCCCGGCCAGTACAGGGGCAGTACTTC
TRBD1	TRBV7-2	TRBJ1-6	NA	CASSRWTGRYSPLHF	TGTGCCAGCAGCCGATGGACAGGGAGATATTCACCCCTCCACTTT
NA	TRBV7-9	TRBJ1-1	NA	CASSWGGENTEAFF	TGTGCCAGCAGCTGGGGGGGCGAGAACACTGAAGCTTTCTTT
NA	TRBV9	TRBJ2-2	NA	CASSVEPGGARELFF	TGTGCCAGCAGCGTAGAGCCTGGAGGCGCCCGGGAGCTGTTTTTT
NA	TRBV4-1	TRBJ1-1	few	CASSQPGQLNTEAFF	TGCGCCAGCAGCCAGCCCGGACAGCTGAACACTGAAGCTTTCTTT
TRBD1	TRBV29-1	TRBJ1-2	NA	CSLGVAGQGFSGYTF	TGCAGCCTAGGGGTGGCAGGACAGGGGTTTTCTGGCTACACCTTC
TRBD2	TRBV5-1	TRBJ2-2	NA	CASSLLAGGTLANTGELFF	TGCGCCAGCAGCCTCCTAGCGGGGGGGACTCTCGCGAACACCGGGGAGCTGTTTTTT
TRBD1	TRBV5-6	TRBJ1-1	NA	CASSSLKTGPNTEAFF	TGTGCCAGCAGCTCCTTGAAGACAGGGCCTAACACTGAAGCTTTCTTT
TRBD1	TRBV29-1	TRBJ2-1	NA	CSVVTGDVNEQFF	TGCAGCGTTGTGACAGGGGACGTCAATGAGCAGTTCTTC
TRBD2	TRBV10-1	TRBJ2-5	few	CASGEGGQETQYF	TGCGCCAGCGGGGAGGGCGGTCAAGAGACCCAGTACTTC
TRBD2	TRBV7-8	TRBJ2-7	NA	CASSSERRRGLAREQYF	TGTGCCAGCAGCTCCGAACGTAGGAGAGGACTAGCGCGCGAGCAGTACTTC
TRBD1	TRBV10-3	TRBJ2-5	NA	CAISGGTGETLYF	TGTGCCATCAGTGGCGGGACAGGGGAAACTCTGTACTTC
NA	TRBV28	TRBJ2-3	few	CASKGLVDTQYF	TGTGCCAGCAAGGGGCTGGTAGATACGCAGTATTTT
NA	TRBV7-8	TRBJ2-7	NA	CASSAYDTYEQYF	TGTGCCAGCAGCGCCTATGATACCTACGAGCAGTACTTC
NA	TRBV7-9	TRBJ1-4	NA	CASSFWLGGSNATNEKLFF	TGTGCCAGCAGCTTCTGGCTGGGGGGGTCAAACGCAACTAATGAAAAACTGTTTTTT
TRBD1	TRBV29-1	TRBJ1-3	NA	CSVSGTGNYGRSGNTIYF	TGCAGCGTCTCGGGGACAGGGAACTACGGACGCTCTGGAAACACCATATATTTT
NA	TRBV19	TRBJ1-5	once	CASSLSRYNQPQHF	TGTGCCAGTAGTTTGAGCAGGTACAATCAGCCCCAGCATTTT
TRBD1	TRBV12-5	TRBJ2-7	NA	CASGSLVPRDRRDYEQYF	TGTGCTAGTGGTTCATTAGTTCCCCGGGACAGGAGAGACTACGAGCAGTACTTC
NA	TRBV5-5	TRBJ1-5	NA	CASSLVLRGNQPQHF	TGTGCCAGCAGCCTGGTACTTCGGGGCAATCAGCCCCAGCATTTT
NA	TRBV30	TRBJ1-5	NA	CAWDVQGHQPQHF	TGTGCCTGGGACGTACAGGGCCATCAGCCCCAGCATTTT
TRBD1	TRBV7-9	TRBJ2-5	NA	CASSGGQGLQETQYF	TGTGCCAGCAGCGGGGGACAGGGGCTTCAAGAGACCCAGTACTTC
NA	TRBV30	TRBJ1-4	NA	CAWSVLEFEKLFF	TGTGCCTGGAGTGTACTAGAGTTTGAAAAACTGTTTTTT
TRBD1	TRBV4-1	TRBJ2-5	NA	CASSPLQTGETQYF	TGCGCCAGCAGCCCACTCCAGACAGGGGAGACCCAGTACTTC
TRBD2	TRBV27	TRBJ2-2	NA	CASSNLLTSGGLSNTGELFF	TGTGCCAGCAGTAACCTCCTTACTAGCGGAGGGCTTTCGAACACCGGGGAGCTGTTTTTT
TRBD1	TRBV29-1	TRBJ2-3	NA	CSVEGEAGGDTDTQYF	TGCAGCGTTGAGGGTGAGGCAGGGGGAGACACAGATACGCAGTATTTT
NA	TRBV20-1	TRBJ2-7	NA	CSASPRYEQYF	TGCAGTGCTAGTCCCCGGTACGAGCAGTACTTC
NA	TRBV4-3	TRBJ2-3	NA	CASSSYRDLGQDTQYF	TGCGCCAGCAGCTCATACAGGGACCTGGGCCAGGATACGCAGTATTTT
TRBD1	TRBV25-1	TRBJ1-1	NA	CASRQGTEAFF	TGTGCCAGCAGACAGGGGACTGAAGCTTTCTTT
NA	TRBV21-1	TRBJ1-1	NA	CASSPGQGEAFF	TGTGCCAGCAGCCCCGGACAGGGCGAAGCTTTCTTT
NA	TRBV20-1	TRBJ2-5	NA	CSARVRGTQYF	TGTAGTGCTAGAGTTCGGGGGACCCAGTACTTC
TRBD2	TRBV5-1	TRBJ2-7	NA	CASSFLKPGTSGSSGGYEQYF	TGCGCCAGCAGCTTCCTTAAGCCCGGGACTAGCGGGAGTAGTGGTGGCTACGAGCAGTACTTC
TRBD2	TRBV7-8	TRBJ2-1	NA	CASSWGLAGKDEQFF	TGTGCCAGCAGCTGGGGACTAGCGGGAAAGGATGAGCAGTTCTTC
NA	TRBV6-5	TRBJ1-1	few	CASSPRGWSTEAFF	TGTGCCAGCAGCCCACGGGGTTGGAGCACTGAAGCTTTCTTT
NA	TRBV4-3	TRBJ1-2	once	CASSQVGGAGHGYTF	TGCGCCAGCAGCCAAGTCGGGGGAGCTGGGCATGGCTACACCTTC
TRBD1	TRBV7-2	TRBJ2-1	once	CASSLVGTGVKNEQFF	TGTGCCAGCAGCTTAGTTGGGACAGGGGTCAAAAATGAGCAGTTCTTC
NA	TRBV29-1	TRBJ1-3	few	CSVETNGNTIYF	TGCAGCGTTGAGACTAACGGAAACACCATATATTTT
TRBD1	TRBV7-8	TRBJ2-7	NA	CASSLGQGAGEQYF	TGTGCCAGCAGCTTAGGACAGGGGGCGGGGGAGCAGTACTTC
NA	TRBV6-5	TRBJ2-4	NA	CASSKGDETKNIQYF	TGTGCCAGCAGTAAGGGGGATGAGACCAAAAACATTCAGTACTTC
TRBD2	TRBV7-2	TRBJ2-5	NA	CASSPQPGGETQYF	TGTGCCAGCAGCCCGCAGCCGGGGGGGGAGACCCAGTACTTC
NA	TRBV10-3	TRBJ2-1	NA	CAISGKAGKANNEQFF	TGTGCCATCAGTGGAAAGGCCGGGAAAGCGAACAATGAGCAGTTCTTC
NA	TRBV28	TRBJ1-5	NA	CASSLGIGFSNQPQHF	TGTGCCAGCAGTCTCGGGATCGGTTTCAGCAATCAGCCCCAGCATTTT
TRBD2	TRBV11-2	TRBJ2-7	once	CASAGGGYEQYF	TGTGCCAGCGCGGGGGGGGGATACGAGCAGTACTTC
TRBD1	TRBV7-9	TRBJ2-7	NA	CASGDRVVDEQYF	TGTGCCAGCGGGGACAGGGTAGTCGACGAGCAGTACTTC
NA	TRBV5-1	TRBJ2-7	few	CASSLRGGVYEQYF	TGCGCCAGCAGTTTACGCGGCGGGGTATACGAGCAGTACTTC
NA	TRBV30	TRBJ1-1	few	CAWKAQSNTEAFF	TGTGCCTGGAAAGCACAGTCAAACACTGAAGCTTTCTTT
TRBD1	TRBV2	TRBJ2-2	NA	CASSEALRQGSTGELFF	TGTGCCAGCAGTGAAGCGCTTCGACAGGGTAGTACCGGGGAGCTGTTTTTT
NA	TRBV15	TRBJ1-5	NA	CATSRDRVPQPQHF	TGTGCCACCAGCAGAGACAGGGTTCCTCAGCCCCAGCATTTT
TRBD1	TRBV5-1	TRBJ2-7	NA	CASSTRQGYYEQYF	TGCGCCAGCAGCACCCGACAGGGTTACTACGAGCAGTACTTC